Shown below are 7 T cell receptor beta chains from a single sample sequenced in a study of blood T cell repertoires in COVID-19. Measured with immunoSEQ multiplex PCR; TCRdb has only the in-frame clones, and not every one. This table has 200,000 to 250,000 clones, 81% appearing once. The sequencing sample was made of PBMCs or T cells enriched from blood (not recorded which). The receptors shown here come from a man aged 40-49 years who had recovered from COVID-19.

The genes are TRBV5-4 and TRBJ2-6; TRBD2 matches at 12 bases. V lost 4 bases, J lost 2 bases, and 13 bases stayed unmatched. CDR1 is SGHNT and CDR2 is YYREEE in the germline V gene (reference sequence). The CDR3 sequence is 20 residues long. The CDR3, as DNA: TGTGCCAGCAGCCCAGGGGCCCAGGGACTAGCGGGCACTGGGGCCAACGTCCTGACTTTC. This translates into CASSPGAQGLAGTGANVLTF.

This chain connects TRBV5-1 to TRBJ2-1; D uncertain. Germline CDR1 and CDR2: SGHRS and YFSETQ. The CDR3 covers 14 residues. Trimming left V 6 bases short and J 8 bases short, with 18 bases between. The CDR3 sequence is CASTKRSTLDEQFF. CDR3 nucleotides: TGCGCCAGCACCAAGAGGTCGACTTTGGATGAGCAGTTCTTC.

This clone was observed many times. Distinct nucleotide sequences in the sample also encode this CDR3. This sequence joins TRBV2 and TRBJ2-7; 7 bases are shared with TRBD2. The trim removed 8 bases at V and 5 bases at J, leaving 0 bases unmatched. The CDR3 totals 10 residues. CDR1 and CDR2 (germline): SNHLY, FYNNEI. The chain's CDR3 is CASGRDEQYF. The DNA of the CDR3 is TGTGCCAGCGGGAGGGACGAGCAGTACTTC. Combining the CDR3 with reference TRBV2 and TRBJ2-7 gives the whole variable domain EPEVTQTPSHQVTQMGQEVILRCVPISNHLYFYWYRQILGQKVEFLVSFYNNEISEKSEIFDDQFSVERPDGSNFTLKIRSTKLEDSAMYFCASGRDEQYFGPGTRLTVT.

The chain couples TRBV6-5 to TRBJ1-2; D might be TRBD1 (6 bases). Per the germline V gene, CDR1 is MNHEY and CDR2 is SVGAGI. The CDR3 runs to 12 residues. V lost 2 bases and J lost 8, with 9 bases in between. Here the CDR3 reads CASSYGGAGYTF. DNA for the CDR3: TGTGCCAGCAGTTACGGGGGGGCGGGCTACACCTTC.

J is TRBJ1-2 and V is TRBV30; no reliable D call. This CDR3 comprises 11 residues. The ends were cut back, 2 bases at V and 5 bases at J, with 6 bases in the middle. The germline V gene has CDR1 GTSNPN and CDR2 SVGIG (reference sequence). CDR3 region: CAWSSIYGYTF. CDR3 coding DNA: TGTGCCTGGAGTTCCATTTATGGCTACACCTTC.

This clone was counted a single time. The rearrangement uses TRBV5-4 and TRBJ2-4; 10 nucleotides line up with TRBD1. This CDR3 is 15 amino acids long. Germline V gives CDR1 SGHNT, CDR2 YYREEE (reference sequence). Trimming removed 4 bases from V and 3 bases from J; junction bases left unmatched: 4. CDR3 in DNA: TGTGCCAGCAGCCTTGGACAGGGGGGCAAAAACATTCAGTACTTC. It specifies CASSLGQGGKNIQYF.

The V call is TRBV9, the J call TRBJ2-7, with TRBD1 identical over 7 bases. Per the germline V gene, CDR1 is SGDLS and CDR2 is YYNGEE. The V segment lost 7 bases and the J segment 2 bases; nucleotides outside the gene matches: 6. CDR3 size: 13 residues. CDR3 sequence: CASLTGTAYEQYF. DNA of the CDR3: TGTGCCAGCCTAACCGGGACAGCCTACGAGCAGTACTTC.